This TCR beta chain came from a study of OX40 agonist ivuxolimab in advanced cancers. The overall study: Participants could have had prior anti-PD-1, anti-PD-L1 or anti-CTLA-4 therapy, and more than 35% had some. Of the patients, three showed partial responses, one with hepatocellular carcinoma and two with cutaneous melanoma. Notes on the study in general: Clonal expansion among partial responders at 0.1-3.0 mg/kg ranked near the lowest.

This clone was recorded a few times. The antigen is undetermined. Germline lookup yields CDR1 MDHEN and CDR2 SYDVKM. The CDR3 contains 11 residues. The germline V and J ends were trimmed by 6 bases and 8 bases, with 10 bases remaining between them. TCRdb's table, derived via immunoSEQ multiplex PCR, lists solely in-frame clones and lacks some. The sample lists tens of thousands of clones, 89% occurring once. The chain links TRBV28 to TRBJ1-2; D possibly corresponds to TRBD1 (5 bases). This sequence was found in an adult with an advanced solid tumor such as melanoma, head and neck, liver or kidney cancer. The specimen was CD4+ or CD8+ T cells sorted from blood, collected in a trial of the OX40 agonist ivuxolimab. This chain's CDR3 is CASRTGPGYTF. CDR3 sequence (DNA): TGTGCCAGCAGGACGGGACCCGGCTACACCTTC.